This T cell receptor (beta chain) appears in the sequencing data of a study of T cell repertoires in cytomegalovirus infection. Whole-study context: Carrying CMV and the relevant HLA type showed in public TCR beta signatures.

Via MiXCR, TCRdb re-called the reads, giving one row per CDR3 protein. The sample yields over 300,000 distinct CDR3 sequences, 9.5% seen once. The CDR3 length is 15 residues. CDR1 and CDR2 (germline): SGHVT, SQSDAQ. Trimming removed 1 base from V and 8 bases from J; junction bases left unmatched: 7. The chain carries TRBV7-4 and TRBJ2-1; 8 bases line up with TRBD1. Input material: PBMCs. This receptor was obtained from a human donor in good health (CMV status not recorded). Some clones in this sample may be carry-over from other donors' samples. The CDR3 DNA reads TGTGCCAGCAGCTTAGGGCAGGGGGCGTATGATGAGCAGTTCTTC. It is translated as CASSLGQGAYDEQFF.